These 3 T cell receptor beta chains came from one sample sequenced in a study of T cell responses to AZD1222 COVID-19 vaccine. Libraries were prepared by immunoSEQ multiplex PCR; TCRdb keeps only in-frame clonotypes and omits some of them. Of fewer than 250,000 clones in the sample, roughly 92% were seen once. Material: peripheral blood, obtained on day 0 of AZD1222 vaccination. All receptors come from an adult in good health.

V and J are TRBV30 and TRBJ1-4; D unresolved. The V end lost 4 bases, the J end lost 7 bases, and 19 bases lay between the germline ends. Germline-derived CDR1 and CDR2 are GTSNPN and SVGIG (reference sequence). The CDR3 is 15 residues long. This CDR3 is CAWTAPEGWREKLFF. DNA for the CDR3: TGTGCCTGGACCGCTCCGGAAGGGTGGCGTGAAAAACTGTTTTTT.

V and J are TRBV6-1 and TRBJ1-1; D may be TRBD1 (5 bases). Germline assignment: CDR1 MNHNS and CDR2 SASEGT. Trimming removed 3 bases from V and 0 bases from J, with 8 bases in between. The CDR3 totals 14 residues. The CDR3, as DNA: TGTGCCAGCAGTGAGGGACGGCTGAACACTGAAGCTTTCTTT. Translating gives CASSEGRLNTEAFF.

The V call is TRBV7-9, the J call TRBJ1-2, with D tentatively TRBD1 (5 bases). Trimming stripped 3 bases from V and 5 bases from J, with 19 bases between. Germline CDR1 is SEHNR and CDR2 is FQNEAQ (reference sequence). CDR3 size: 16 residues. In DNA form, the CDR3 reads TGTGCCAGCAGCTTCACCTCCGGGACGTGGAAATATGGCTACACCTTC. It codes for CASSFTSGTWKYGYTF.